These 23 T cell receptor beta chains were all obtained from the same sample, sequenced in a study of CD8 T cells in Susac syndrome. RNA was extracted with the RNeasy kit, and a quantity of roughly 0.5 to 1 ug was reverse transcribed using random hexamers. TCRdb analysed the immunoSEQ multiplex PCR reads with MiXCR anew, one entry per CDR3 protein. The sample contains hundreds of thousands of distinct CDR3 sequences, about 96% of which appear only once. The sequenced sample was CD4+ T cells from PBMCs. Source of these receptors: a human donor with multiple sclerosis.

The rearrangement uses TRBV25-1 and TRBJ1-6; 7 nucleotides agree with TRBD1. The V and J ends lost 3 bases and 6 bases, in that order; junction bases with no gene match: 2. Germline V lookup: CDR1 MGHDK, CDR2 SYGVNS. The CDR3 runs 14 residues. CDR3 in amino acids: CASSDYRGNSPLHF. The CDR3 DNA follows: TGTGCCAGCAGTGATTACAGGGGTAATTCACCCCTCCACTTT.

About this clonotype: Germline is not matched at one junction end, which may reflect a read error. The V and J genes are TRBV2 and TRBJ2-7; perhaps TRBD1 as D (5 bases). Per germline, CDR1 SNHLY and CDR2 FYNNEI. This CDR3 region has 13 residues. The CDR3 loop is CASSDRGRSGAHF. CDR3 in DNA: TGTGCCAGCAGTGATCGTGGACGCAGTGGGGCCCACTTC.

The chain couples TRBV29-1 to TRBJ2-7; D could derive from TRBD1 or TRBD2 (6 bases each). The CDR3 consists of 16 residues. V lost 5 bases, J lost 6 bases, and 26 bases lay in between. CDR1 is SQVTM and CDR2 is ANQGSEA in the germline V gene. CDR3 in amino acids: CSVQGTHLAYGSEQYF. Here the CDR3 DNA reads TGCAGCGTTCAGGGGACGCACCTAGCGTACGGCAGCGAGCAGTACTTC.

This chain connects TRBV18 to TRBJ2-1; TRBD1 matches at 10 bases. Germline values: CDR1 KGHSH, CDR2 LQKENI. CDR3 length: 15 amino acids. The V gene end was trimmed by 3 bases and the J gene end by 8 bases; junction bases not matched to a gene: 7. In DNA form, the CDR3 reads TGTGCCAGCTCACCTCAGCGACAGGGGGCTTATGAGCAGTTCTTC. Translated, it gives CASSPQRQGAYEQFF.

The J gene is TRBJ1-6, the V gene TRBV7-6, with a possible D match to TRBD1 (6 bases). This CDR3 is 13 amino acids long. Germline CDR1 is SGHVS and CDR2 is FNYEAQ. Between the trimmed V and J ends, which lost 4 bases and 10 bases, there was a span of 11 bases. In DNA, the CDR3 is TGTGCCAGCAGCTCAGGGGTTGGCTCACCCCTCCACTTT. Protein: CASSSGVGSPLHF. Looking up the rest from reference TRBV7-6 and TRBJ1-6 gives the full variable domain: GAGVSQSPRYKVTKRGQDVALRCDPISGHVSLYWYRQALGQGPEFLTYFNYEAQQDKSGLPNDRFSAERPEGSISTLTIQRTEQRDSAMYRCASSSGVGSPLHFGNGTRLTVT.

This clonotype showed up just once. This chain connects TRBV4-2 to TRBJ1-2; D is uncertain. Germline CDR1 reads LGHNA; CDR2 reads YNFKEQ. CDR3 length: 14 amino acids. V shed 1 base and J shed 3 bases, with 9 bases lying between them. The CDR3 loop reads CASSQGDIDYGYTF. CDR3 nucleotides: TGTGCCAGCAGCCAAGGAGACATCGACTATGGCTACACCTTC.

CDR3 region: CASSGTGWGEQYF. The CDR3 DNA sequence: TGTGCCAGTAGCGGGACAGGCTGGGGCGAGCAGTACTTC. The chain carries TRBV19 and TRBJ2-7; 8 nucleotides line up with TRBD1. This CDR3 has 13 residues. Germline CDR1 LNHDA, CDR2 SQIVND (reference sequence). The J segment lost 6 bases and the V segment lost 6 bases, leaving 7 bases of the junction unmatched.

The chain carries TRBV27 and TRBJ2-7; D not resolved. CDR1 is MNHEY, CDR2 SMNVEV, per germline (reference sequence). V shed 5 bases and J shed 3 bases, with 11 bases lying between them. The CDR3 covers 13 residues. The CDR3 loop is CASSPSRFYEQYF. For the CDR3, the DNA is TGTGCCAGCAGTCCATCCCGGTTCTACGAGCAGTACTTC.

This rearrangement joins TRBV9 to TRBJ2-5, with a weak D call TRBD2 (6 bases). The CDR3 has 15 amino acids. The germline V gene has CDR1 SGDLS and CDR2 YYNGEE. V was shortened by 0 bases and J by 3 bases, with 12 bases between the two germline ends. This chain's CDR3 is CASSVDMGLKETQYF. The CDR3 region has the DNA TGTGCCAGCAGCGTAGACATGGGACTCAAAGAGACCCAGTACTTC.

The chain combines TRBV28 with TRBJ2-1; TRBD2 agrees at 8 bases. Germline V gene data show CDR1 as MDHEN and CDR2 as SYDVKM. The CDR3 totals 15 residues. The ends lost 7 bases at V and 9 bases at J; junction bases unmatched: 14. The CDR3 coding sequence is TGTGCCAGCAATAAATCCGGGACTAGAGGTTTTGAGCAGTTCTTC. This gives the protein CASNKSGTRGFEQFF.

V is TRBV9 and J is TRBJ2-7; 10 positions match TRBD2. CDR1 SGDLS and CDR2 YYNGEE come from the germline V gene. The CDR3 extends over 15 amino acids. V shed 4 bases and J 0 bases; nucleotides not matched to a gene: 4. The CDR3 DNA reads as TGTGCCAGCAGCCAACTAGCGGGGAGCTCCTACGAGCAGTACTTC. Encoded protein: CASSQLAGSSYEQYF.

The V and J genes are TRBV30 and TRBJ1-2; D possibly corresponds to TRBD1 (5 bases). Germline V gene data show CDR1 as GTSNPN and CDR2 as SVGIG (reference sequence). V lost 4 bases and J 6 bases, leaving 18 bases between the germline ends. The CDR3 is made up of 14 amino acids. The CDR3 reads CAWNSGTALHGYTF. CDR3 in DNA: TGTGCCTGGAACTCCGGGACGGCCCTCCATGGCTACACCTTC.

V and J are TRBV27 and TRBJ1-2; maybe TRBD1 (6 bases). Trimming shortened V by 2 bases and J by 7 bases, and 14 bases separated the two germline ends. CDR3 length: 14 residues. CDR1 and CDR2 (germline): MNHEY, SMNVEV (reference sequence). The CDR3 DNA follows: TGTGCCAGCAGTTTAAGGGGGGCCGAGCGTGGCTACACCTTC. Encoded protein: CASSLRGAERGYTF.

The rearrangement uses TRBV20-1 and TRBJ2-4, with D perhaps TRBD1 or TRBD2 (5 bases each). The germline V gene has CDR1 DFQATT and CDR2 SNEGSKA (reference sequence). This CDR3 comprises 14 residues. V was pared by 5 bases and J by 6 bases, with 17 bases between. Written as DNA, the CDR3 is TGCAGTGCTTCGGCCTGGGGGACCCGAAACATTCAGTACTTC. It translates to CSASAWGTRNIQYF.

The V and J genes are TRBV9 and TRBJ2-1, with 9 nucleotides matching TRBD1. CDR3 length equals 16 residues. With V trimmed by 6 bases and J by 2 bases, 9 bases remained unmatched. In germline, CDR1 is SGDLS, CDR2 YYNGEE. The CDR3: CASTTPGQGAYNEQFF. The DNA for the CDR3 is TGTGCCAGCACCACGCCGGGACAGGGAGCCTACAATGAGCAGTTCTTC.

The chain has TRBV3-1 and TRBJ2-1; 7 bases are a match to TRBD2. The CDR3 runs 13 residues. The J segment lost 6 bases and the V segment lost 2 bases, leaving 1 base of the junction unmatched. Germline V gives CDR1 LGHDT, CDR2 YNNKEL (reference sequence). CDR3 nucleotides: TGTGCCAGCAGCCAAAGACTAGCCAATGAGCAGTTCTTC. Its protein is CASSQRLANEQFF.

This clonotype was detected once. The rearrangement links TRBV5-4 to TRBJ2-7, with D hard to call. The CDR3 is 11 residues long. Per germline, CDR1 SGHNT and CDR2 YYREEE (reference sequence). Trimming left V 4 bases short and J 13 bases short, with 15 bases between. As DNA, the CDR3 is TGTGCCAGCAGCCCAGACCCCCCGGCCTACTTC. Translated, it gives CASSPDPPAYF.

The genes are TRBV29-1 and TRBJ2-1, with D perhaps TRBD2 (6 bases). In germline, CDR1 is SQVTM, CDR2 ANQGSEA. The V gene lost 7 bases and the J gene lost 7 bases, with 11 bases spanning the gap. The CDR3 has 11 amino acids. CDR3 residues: CSARRGNEQFF. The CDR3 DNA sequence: TGCAGCGCCCGCCGGGGGAATGAGCAGTTCTTC.

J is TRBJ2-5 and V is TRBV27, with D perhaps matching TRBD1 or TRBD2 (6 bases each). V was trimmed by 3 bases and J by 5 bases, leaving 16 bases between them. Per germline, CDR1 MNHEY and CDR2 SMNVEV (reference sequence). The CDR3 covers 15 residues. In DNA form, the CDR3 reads TGTGCCAGCAGTTTTTCGTGGGGGGCGAGGGAGACCCAGTACTTC. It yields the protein CASSFSWGARETQYF.

CDR3 coding DNA: TGTGCCAGCAGAACAGGACAGGGTAGGGATCAGCCCCAGCATTTT. Translating gives CASRTGQGRDQPQHF. This rearrangement joins TRBV27 to TRBJ1-5, with 8 bases matching TRBD1. CDR1 and CDR2 from the germline V gene are MNHEY and SMNVEV (reference sequence). V lost 6 bases, J lost 5 bases, and 9 bases stayed unmatched. The CDR3 runs to 15 residues.

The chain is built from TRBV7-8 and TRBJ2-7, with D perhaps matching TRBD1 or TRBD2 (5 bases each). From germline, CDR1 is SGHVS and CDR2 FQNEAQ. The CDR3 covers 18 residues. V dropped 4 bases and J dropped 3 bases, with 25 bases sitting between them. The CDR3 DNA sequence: TGTGCCAGCAGCTCGGGGCGCTATTGGCAGCGGACCCTCTACGAGCAGTACTTC. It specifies CASSSGRYWQRTLYEQYF.

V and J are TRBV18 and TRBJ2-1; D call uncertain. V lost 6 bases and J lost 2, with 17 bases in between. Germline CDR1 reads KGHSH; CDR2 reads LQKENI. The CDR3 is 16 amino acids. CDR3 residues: CASSPTLAEAYNEQFF. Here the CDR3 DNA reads TGTGCCAGCTCGCCGACTTTGGCTGAAGCCTACAATGAGCAGTTCTTC.

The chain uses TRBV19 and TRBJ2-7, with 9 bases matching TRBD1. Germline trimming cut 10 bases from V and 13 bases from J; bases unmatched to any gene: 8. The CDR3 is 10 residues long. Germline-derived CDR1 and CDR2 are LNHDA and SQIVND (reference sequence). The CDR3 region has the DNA TGTGCCACCTACCGGGACAGGGTCTACTTC. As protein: CATYRDRVYF.